The 25 T cell receptor beta chains below all came from one sample that was sequenced in a study of CXCR3-negative and CXCR3-positive naive CD8 T cells. Libraries were UMI-labeled 5' RACE TRB cDNA. TCRdb re-called the 5' RACE reads and catalogs CDR3 proteins one per entry, DNA excluded. The sample totals about 41,000 distinct CDR3 sequences. Material for sequencing was naive CXCR3- CD8+ T cells from blood. Stated subset: CD45RO-CCR7+CD27+CD95- naive CD8+ T cells lacking CXCR3 (TNR3-). These receptors were obtained from a human donor in good health. Some clones in this sample may be carry-over from other donors' samples.

This sequence joins TRBV29-1 and TRBJ1-2; TCRdb's D gene call, TRBD1, goes unchecked for lack of DNA. The CDR3 has 12 residues. CDR1 is SQVTM, CDR2 ANQGSEA, per germline. Here the CDR3 reads CSVDGTVGGYTF.

V and J are TRBV14 and TRBJ2-7. This CDR3 is built from 16 residues. Germline V gives CDR1 SGHDN, CDR2 FVKESK. The CDR3 protein is CASSQDTGQLFYEQYF. Based on the CDR3 plus reference TRBV14 and TRBJ2-7, the full variable domain is EAGVTQFPSHSVIEKGQTVTLRCDPISGHDNLYWYRRVMGKEIKFLLHFVKESKQDESGMPNNRFLAERTGGTYSTLKVQPAELEDSGVYFCASSQDTGQLFYEQYFGPGTRLTVT.

The rearrangement links TRBV21-1 to TRBJ2-7; there is no DNA to check the TCRdb D call of TRBD2. TRBV21-1 is termed a pseudogene. This CDR3 has 16 amino acids. This CDR3 reads CASALPKSPQSYEQYF.

The chain recombines TRBV4-3 with TRBJ2-1; TCRdb's assignment of TRBD1 cannot be checked, as there is no DNA. CDR1 is LGHNA, CDR2 YSLEER, per germline. The CDR3 consists of 15 residues. This CDR3 reads CASSQGQGPGNEQFF.

The rearrangement joins TRBV6-5 to TRBJ2-1; absent DNA, TCRdb's TRBD2 call cannot be checked. Looked up from germline, CDR1 is MNHEY and CDR2 is SVGAGI. The CDR3 sequence is 16 residues long. This CDR3 reads CASSLLAGGLSNEQFF.

The J gene is TRBJ1-1, the V gene TRBV5-1; the D gene TCRdb calls, TRBD1, cannot be checked with no DNA. The CDR3 has 13 residues. Germline V CDR1 and CDR2: SGHRS, YFSETQ. CDR3: CASRLVGDTEAFF.

The chain recombines TRBV29-1 with TRBJ1-2; there is no DNA to check the TCRdb D call of TRBD1. Germline V gene lookup returns CDR1 SQVTM and CDR2 ANQGSEA. This CDR3 spans 13 amino acids. This CDR3 reads CSVDNREPYGYTF. Looking up the rest from reference TRBV29-1 and TRBJ1-2 gives the full variable domain: SAVISQKPSRDICQRGTSLTIQCQVDSQVTMMFWYRQQPGQSLTLIATANQGSEATYESGFVIDKFPISRPNLTFSTLTVSNMSPEDSSIYLCSVDNREPYGYTFGSGTRLTVV.

The chain uses TRBV7-9 and TRBJ1-2; TCRdb names TRBD1, which stays unverified in the absence of DNA. The germline V gene encodes CDR1 SEHNR and CDR2 FQNEAQ (reference sequence). The CDR3 totals 14 residues. CDR3 sequence reads: CATAGRGLNYGYTF.

V gene TRBV29-1 combines with J gene TRBJ1-1; TCRdb outputs TRBD1, but without DNA this stays unchecked. Per the germline V gene, CDR1 is SQVTM and CDR2 is ANQGSEA. This CDR3 is built from 12 residues. CDR3: CSVGPGAAEAFF.

The V gene is TRBV27, the J gene TRBJ1-1; with no DNA, the TCRdb D assignment of TRBD1 cannot be verified. CDR3 size: 14 residues. Per germline, CDR1 MNHEY and CDR2 SMNVEV (reference sequence). This chain's CDR3 is CASSLQGWNTEAFF.

CDR3 loop: CASSRGLAGAVNEQLF. V is TRBV7-9 and J is TRBJ2-1; TCRdb calls TRBD2, which cannot be checked without DNA. The CDR3 covers 16 residues. The germline V gene encodes CDR1 SEHNR and CDR2 FQNEAQ (reference sequence).

V and J are TRBV10-1 and TRBJ2-6. Germline V gene data show CDR1 as WNHNN and CDR2 as SYGVQD (reference sequence). The CDR3 sequence is 16 residues long. CDR3 sequence reads: CASSPIIHSGANVLTF.

The chain combines TRBV3-1 with TRBJ2-3; TCRdb returns TRBD1, unconfirmable since there is no DNA. Germline CDR1 reads LGHDT; CDR2 reads YNNKEL (reference sequence). This CDR3 spans 15 amino acids. The CDR3 region is CASSHLDSSTDTQYF.

This chain's CDR3 is CASSYRQGTGELFF. The chain couples TRBV6-2 or TRBV6-3 to TRBJ2-2; TCRdb names TRBD1, which stays unverified in the absence of DNA. CDR3 length equals 14 residues. The germline V gene encodes CDR1 MNHEY and CDR2 SVGEGT.

This sequence joins TRBV21-1 and TRBJ2-1; TCRdb's D call, TRBD2, is unchecked because there is no DNA. TRBV21-1 is classified as a pseudogene. There are 17 residues in the CDR3. The CDR3 is CASSKKNLLAGGHEQFF.

The rearrangement links TRBV9 to TRBJ2-3; absent DNA, TCRdb's TRBD1 call cannot be checked. This CDR3 is 13 amino acids long. CDR1 SGDLS and CDR2 YYNGEE come from the germline V gene. The chain's CDR3 is CASSAGGADTQYF.

This chain connects TRBV20-1 to TRBJ2-3; the D call from TCRdb, TRBD2, cannot be confirmed without DNA. This CDR3 region has 15 residues. Germline V lookup: CDR1 DFQATT, CDR2 SNEGSKA (reference sequence). This CDR3 is CSATGLAPSTDTQYF.

V usage is TRBV12-3 or TRBV12-4 and J usage is TRBJ2-3. This CDR3 comprises 13 residues. This CDR3 reads CASSRAGTDTQYF.

The CDR3 sequence: CASSPGLGEQYF. The chain combines TRBV27 with TRBJ2-7; the D call of TRBD1 rests on TCRdb alone, since no DNA is present to check it. Germline V gives CDR1 MNHEY, CDR2 SMNVEV (reference sequence). The CDR3 loop spans 12 amino acids.

This rearrangement joins TRBV7-9 to TRBJ2-5; TCRdb reports TRBD1, a call that lacks DNA to check it against. In germline, CDR1 is SEHNR, CDR2 FQNEAQ (reference sequence). This CDR3 has 13 residues. The CDR3 loop reads CASSRGGLETQYF.

The rearrangement joins TRBV29-1 to TRBJ2-1; TCRdb lists TRBD2, though no DNA is available to test this call. The germline CDR1 and CDR2 sequences are SQVTM and ANQGSEA. The CDR3 covers 13 residues. The CDR3 here is CSVGLAGNNEQFF.

The chain is built from TRBV12-3 or TRBV12-4 and TRBJ2-1; absent DNA, TCRdb's TRBD1 call cannot be checked. The CDR3 consists of 11 residues. The CDR3 loop is CASRQGSEQFF.

This chain joins TRBV9 and TRBJ2-2. The CDR3 is made up of 14 amino acids. From germline, CDR1 is SGDLS and CDR2 YYNGEE. The CDR3 region is CASSVDGNGGELFF. Filled out from reference TRBV9 and TRBJ2-2, the complete variable domain reads DSGVTQTPKHLITATGQRVTLRCSPRSGDLSVYWYQQSLDQGLQFLIQYYNGEERAKGNILERFSAQQFPDLHSELNLSSLELGDSALYFCASSVDGNGGELFFGEGSRLTVL.

The chain is built from TRBV4-3 and TRBJ2-2. CDR1 LGHNA and CDR2 YSLEER come from the germline V gene. CDR3 length: 16 residues. The CDR3 spells CASSQDTSANTGELFF.

CDR3 amino acids: CASSLGTGQGYTF. V gene TRBV28 combines with J gene TRBJ1-2; without DNA, the TCRdb call of TRBD1 cannot be checked. Germline CDR1 MDHEN, CDR2 SYDVKM. This CDR3 contains 13 residues.